These 5 T cell receptor beta chains share one sample of origin, sequenced in a study of blood T cell repertoires in COVID-19. Sequenced by immunoSEQ multiplex PCR; TCRdb stores in-frame clones only, minus some. The top ten clones hold under 15% of a sample with roughly 190,000 clones, around four fifths of them seen once. The sample taken for sequencing was peripheral blood. These TCRs come from a man in his thirties or forties with active or convalescent COVID-19.

The gene calls are TRBV13 and TRBJ2-7; 8 nucleotides agree with TRBD1. V shed 8 bases, J shed 2 bases, and the junction held 11 bases outside the gene matches. Germline CDR1 and CDR2: PRHDT and FYEKMQ (reference sequence). The CDR3 is 15 residues long. The CDR3 sequence is CASAGSGTGPYEQYF. The CDR3 DNA follows: TGTGCCAGCGCCGGTTCCGGGACAGGTCCCTACGAGCAGTACTTC.

The count of this clone is one. The CDR3 reads CASSLEVLVGEQFF. The CDR3 DNA is TGCGCCAGCAGCTTGGAAGTCCTCGTCGGTGAGCAGTTCTTC. The chain uses TRBV5-1 and TRBJ2-1; D is undetermined. CDR1 SGHRS and CDR2 YFSETQ come from the germline V gene. Trimming took 0 bases from V and 9 from J, leaving 13 bases between them. This CDR3 comprises 14 residues.

This chain links TRBV6-2 or TRBV6-3 with TRBJ1-2; no firm D call. The V end lost 6 bases, the J end lost 0 bases, and 17 bases lay between the germline ends. The CDR3 runs 16 residues. Germline V gene sequence: CDR1 MNHEY, CDR2 SVGEGT. Written as DNA, the CDR3 is TGTGCCAGCAGCCGCGTTCCCCTCGCGGCTAACTATGGCTACACCTTC. Its protein product is CASSRVPLAANYGYTF.

The CDR3 sequence: CASSVSTGTNEKLFF. In DNA form, the CDR3 reads TGTGCCAGCAGCGTGTCGACAGGAACAAATGAAAAACTGTTTTTT. The rearrangement joins TRBV5-4 to TRBJ1-4, with D perhaps matching TRBD1 (6 bases). The CDR3 is 15 residues long. The V and J ends lost 4 bases and 5 bases respectively, with 15 bases between them. Germline CDR1 reads SGHNT; CDR2 reads YYREEE (reference sequence).

For the CDR3, the DNA is TGTGCCAGCAGCGCTAGCGGGGGGGGGTTCCAAGAGACCCAGTACTTC. Protein: CASSASGGGFQETQYF. The gene calls are TRBV9 and TRBJ2-5, with TRBD2 identical over 12 bases. Germline V gives CDR1 SGDLS, CDR2 YYNGEE. The CDR3 is made up of 16 amino acids. The trim removed 3 bases at V and 1 base at J, leaving 4 bases unmatched.